This T cell receptor beta chain was captured by sequencing in a study of blood T cell repertoires in COVID-19. The J segment lost 2 bases and the V segment lost 4 bases, leaving 6 bases of the junction unmatched. The germline V gene has CDR1 SGHRS and CDR2 YFSETQ. The CDR3 contains 15 residues. How the authors handled the data: Reference gene primers were amplified, and this amplification served to estimate nucleated cell counts. Using immunoSEQ multiplex PCR, the repertoire was profiled, and TCRdb retains in-frame clones only, with some absent. The V and J calls and clone size come from that table; D and trimming were worked out from the DNA. Here the sample spans 410,000 or so clones, about 88% being singletons. Enrolment of Seattle patients took place during active infection, and they were followed longitudinally.

Material: peripheral blood. This TCR was sampled from a woman between 40 and 50 years old with COVID-19, enrolled during active disease. The V gene is TRBV5-1, the J gene TRBJ2-3, with 8 bases fitting TRBD2. The CDR3 DNA follows: TGCGCCAGCAGCCCAAGCGGGAGTCCCACAGATACGCAGTATTTT. As protein: CASSPSGSPTDTQYF.